The clone carrying this T cell receptor beta chain was found once. A much more abundant neighbour one base away suggests this may be a read error. This CDR3 is built from 13 residues. Germline CDR1 is SEHNR and CDR2 is FQNEAQ (reference sequence). V was clipped by 6 bases and J by 6 bases; unmatched bases: 7. This sample was included in a study of T cells in Graves' hyperthyroidism and ophthalmopathy. The source material, RNA transcripts, was used to amplify TCR beta CDR3 regions. First-round RT-PCR targeting the TCR CDR3 was performed with the HTBI primer set. TCRdb itself ran the multiplex PCR reads through MiXCR, one entry per CDR3 protein. The sample holds 800,000 or so distinct CDR3 sequences, roughly 37% seen once.

The chain joins TRBV7-9 to TRBJ2-7, with 8 bases lining up with TRBD1. This TCR was sampled from a man aged 18 to 30 with Graves' hyperthyroidism. Sample: blood. CDR3 sequence: CASSPAGGREQYF. CDR3 nucleotide sequence: TGTGCCAGCAGTCCGGCAGGGGGCCGCGAGCAGTACTTC.